This T cell receptor beta chain was documented in a study of blood T cells in healthy people across ages. Study summary: Every two T cells gave about one barcoded beta molecule via template switching.

The CDR3 runs to 15 residues. Trimming shortened V by 7 bases and J by 6 bases, and 20 bases separated the two germline ends. Germline V lookup: CDR1 SNHLY, CDR2 FYNNEI. Study-wide results and caveats: Naive CD4+ cells and diversity were both higher in long-lived donors than in aged donors.

A J-beta primer mix and a sample-barcoded 5' primer were used in a second PCR of roughly 6 to 12 cycles. Tagging of each cDNA molecule was performed by a template-switch adaptor with 12 random nucleotides. TCRdb reprocessed the 5' RACE reads with MiXCR, giving one entry per CDR3 protein. The profile covers hundreds of thousands of distinct CDR3 sequences, with 45% to 65% appearing a single time and 30% to 40% taken by the ten largest. Of note for this clonotype: Antigen: not known.

This sequence was found in a man in his fifties or sixties in good health. The J gene is TRBJ2-3, the V gene TRBV2, with D possibly being TRBD1 or TRBD2 (5 bases each). Input material: blood. Here the CDR3 reads CASTRAGLAEDTQYF. CDR3 in DNA: TGTGCCAGCACCAGGGCCGGGCTAGCAGAGGATACGCAGTATTTT.